The 7 T cell receptor beta chains listed next were all sequenced from one sample in a study of CXCR3-negative and CXCR3-positive naive CD8 T cells. The method, 5' RACE with UMI labels, was used to prepare the TRB cDNA libraries. TCRdb derives one entry per CDR3 protein from the 5' RACE reads, leaving out DNA. This table holds tens of thousands of distinct CDR3 sequences. What was sequenced was memory CD8+ T cells from blood. Every receptor here comes from a human donor in good health. Some clones in this sample may be carry-over from other donors' samples.

The chain uses TRBV5-1 and TRBJ2-1; without DNA, the TCRdb call of TRBD2 cannot be checked. Germline-derived CDR1 and CDR2 are SGHRS and YFSETQ. This CDR3 is built from 17 residues. The chain's CDR3 is CASSWGVGGLATDEQFF.

The chain employs TRBV7-2 and TRBJ2-7; the TCRdb call, TRBD1, lacks DNA for checking. Germline CDR1 reads SGHTA; CDR2 reads FQGNSA. This CDR3 contains 14 residues. CDR3 loop: CASSPQGWAYEQYF.

This chain uses TRBV6-4 with TRBJ2-1; TCRdb proposes TRBD2, but this gene call is untestable without DNA. Germline-derived CDR1 and CDR2 are MRHNA and SNTAGT. The CDR3 spans 15 residues. The chain's CDR3 is CASRESSGEYNEQFF.

This chain links TRBV20-1 with TRBJ2-7; TCRdb names TRBD2, which stays unverified in the absence of DNA. CDR1 is DFQATT and CDR2 is SNEGSKA in the germline V gene (reference sequence). CDR3 size: 20 residues. CDR3 sequence: CSAQRRLDGASGGRRYEQYF.

The rearrangement joins TRBV21-1 to TRBJ2-1; there is no DNA to check the TCRdb D call of TRBD2. TRBV21-1 is a known pseudogene. The length of the CDR3 is 15 residues. The CDR3 region is CASSNPSAVVGEQFF.

V gene TRBV28 combines with J gene TRBJ2-7; the TCRdb call, TRBD1, lacks DNA for checking. The CDR3 totals 14 residues. The germline V gene encodes CDR1 MDHEN and CDR2 SYDVKM. This CDR3 reads CASSWSEGGYEQYF.

This rearrangement joins TRBV6-2 or TRBV6-3 to TRBJ1-1; TCRdb returns TRBD1, unconfirmable since there is no DNA. The CDR3 consists of 18 residues. Germline V gives CDR1 MNHEY, CDR2 SVGEGT. CDR3 loop: CASSRVLQGPWRNTEAFF.